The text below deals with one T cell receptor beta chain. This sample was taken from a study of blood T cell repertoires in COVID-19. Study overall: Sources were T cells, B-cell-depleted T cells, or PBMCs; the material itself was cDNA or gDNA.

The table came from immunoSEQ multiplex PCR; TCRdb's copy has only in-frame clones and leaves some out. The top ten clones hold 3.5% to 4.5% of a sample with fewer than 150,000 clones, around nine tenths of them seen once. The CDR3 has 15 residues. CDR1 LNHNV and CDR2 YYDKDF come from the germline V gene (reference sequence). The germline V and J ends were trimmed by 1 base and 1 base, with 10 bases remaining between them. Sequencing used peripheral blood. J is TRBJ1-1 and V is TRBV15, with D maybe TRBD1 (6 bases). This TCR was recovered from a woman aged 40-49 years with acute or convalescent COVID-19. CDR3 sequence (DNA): TGTGCCACCAGCAGAGTCAGGGGTAGGAACACTGAAGCTTTCTTT. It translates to CATSRVRGRNTEAFF.